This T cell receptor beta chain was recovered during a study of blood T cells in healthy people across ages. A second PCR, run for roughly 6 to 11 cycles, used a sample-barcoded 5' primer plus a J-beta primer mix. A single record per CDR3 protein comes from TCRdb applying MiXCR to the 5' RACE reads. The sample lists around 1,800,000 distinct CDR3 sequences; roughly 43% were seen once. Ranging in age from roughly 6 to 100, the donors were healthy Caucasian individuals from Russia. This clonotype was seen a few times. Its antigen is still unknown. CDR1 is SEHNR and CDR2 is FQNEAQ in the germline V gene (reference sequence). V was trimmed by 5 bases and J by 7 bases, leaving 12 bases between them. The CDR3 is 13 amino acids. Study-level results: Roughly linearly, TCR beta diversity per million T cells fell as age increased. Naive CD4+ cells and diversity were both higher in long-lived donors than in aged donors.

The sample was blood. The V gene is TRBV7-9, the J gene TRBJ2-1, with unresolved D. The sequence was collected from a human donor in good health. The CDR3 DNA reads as TGTGCCAGCAGCGTGAGTCTTACGAATGAGCAGTTCTTC. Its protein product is CASSVSLTNEQFF.